This is a list of T cell receptor beta chains from one sample in a study of shared clonotypes between healthy human individuals. The protocol was immunoSEQ multiplex PCR, while the TCRdb copy is restricted to in-frame clones and leaves out a portion. Of more than 1.2 million clones in the sample, approximately 98.5% are singletons; the top ten hold around 0.33%. The sequencing sample was made of naive CD4+ T cells sorted from blood. The source of these receptors is a man aged 25 to 40 in good health. CDR3s include the opening cysteine and the closing phenylalanine or tryptophan. A D gene is named only where the DNA matches it firmly.

length: 14
J: TRBJ2-7
D: .
V: TRBV2
DNA: TGTGCCAGCAGTGGAGACTACCTCCCCCGCGAGCAGTACTTC
CDR3: CASSGDYLPREQYF

length: 15
J: TRBJ1-4
D: .
V: TRBV6-1
DNA: TGTGCCAGCAGTCCACAGGGTAGGGCCTTGGAAAAACTGTTTTTT
CDR3: CASSPQGRALEKLFF

length: 16
J: TRBJ2-7
D: TRBD1
V: TRBV5-4
DNA: TGTGCCAGCAGCTTGGCCGGAGGGACAGGGTACCACGAGCAGTACTTC
CDR3: CASSLAGGTGYHEQYF

length: 15
J: TRBJ1-5
D: .
V: TRBV5-1
DNA: TGCGCCAGCAGCTTGGAGACAGGCCTCAATCAGCCCCAGCATTTT
CDR3: CASSLETGLNQPQHF

length: 13
J: TRBJ1-1
D: .
V: TRBV7-6
DNA: TGTGCCAGCAGCTCCGGTACAAACACTGAAGCTTTCTTT
CDR3: CASSSGTNTEAFF

length: 15
J: TRBJ1-1
D: .
V: TRBV5-1
DNA: TGCGCCAGCAGCTTGGACGGGGGGGCCCTAACTGAAGCTTTCTTT
CDR3: CASSLDGGALTEAFF

length: 15
J: TRBJ2-7
D: .
V: TRBV19
DNA: TGTGCCAGTAGTATCAGCAGGTCCCAATTCTACGAGCAGTACTTC
CDR3: CASSISRSQFYEQYF

length: 15
J: TRBJ2-7
D: TRBD2
V: TRBV6-1
DNA: TGTGCCAGCAGTGAGCCCGGACTAGGGTCCTACGAGCAGTACTTC
CDR3: CASSEPGLGSYEQYF

length: 16
J: TRBJ2-2
D: .
V: TRBV18
DNA: TGTGCCAGCTCACCGTTACCGAGCGCGAACACCGGGGAGCTGTTTTTT
CDR3: CASSPLPSANTGELFF

length: 17
J: TRBJ2-7
D: .
V: TRBV28
DNA: TGTGCCAGCAGCTTGGAACCGTTGAGACAGCCTTCCTACGAGCAGTACTTC
CDR3: CASSLEPLRQPSYEQYF

length: 16
J: TRBJ2-1
D: .
V: TRBV18
DNA: TGTGCCAGCTCACCCCCAGGGAGCGGATGGAGAAATGAGCAGTTCTTC
CDR3: CASSPPGSGWRNEQFF

length: 13
J: TRBJ2-3
D: .
V: TRBV2
DNA: TGTGCCAGCAGTGACGACGGGCAAGATACGCAGTATTTT
CDR3: CASSDDGQDTQYF

length: 14
J: TRBJ2-1
D: TRBD2
V: TRBV11-2
DNA: TGTGCCAGCATCCTGACTAGCGGGCTCAATGAGCAGTTCTTC
CDR3: CASILTSGLNEQFF

length: 14
J: TRBJ1-5
D: .
V: TRBV6-5
DNA: TGTGCCAGCAGTTACACGGGGGTATATCAGCCCCAGCATTTT
CDR3: CASSYTGVYQPQHF

length: 14
J: TRBJ2-1
D: .
V: TRBV9
DNA: TGTGCCAGCAGCGTAGGGTCCAGTCACAATGAGCAGTTCTTC
CDR3: CASSVGSSHNEQFF

length: 19
J: TRBJ2-2
D: .
V: TRBV4-1
DNA: TGCGCCAGCAGCCAAATTTTGGCTGGGATATCCATTTCCACCGGGGAGCTGTTTTTT
CDR3: CASSQILAGISISTGELFF

length: 15
J: TRBJ1-2
D: TRBD1
V: TRBV2
DNA: TGTGCCAGCAGTGAATATGGGGACAGGGCTTATGGCTACACCTTC
CDR3: CASSEYGDRAYGYTF

length: 15
J: TRBJ1-1
D: TRBD1
V: TRBV5-6
DNA: TGTGCCAGCAGCTTTGGGGACAGGATGAACACTGAAGCTTTCTTT
CDR3: CASSFGDRMNTEAFF

length: 16
J: TRBJ2-1
D: TRBD1
V: TRBV5-6
DNA: TGTGCCAGCAGCCGAAGGGACAGGGCTTTATACAATGAGCAGTTCTTC
CDR3: CASSRRDRALYNEQFF

length: 13
J: TRBJ2-7
D: .
V: TRBV28
DNA: TGTGCCAGCAGTTTATTATCCACGGGGGTCCCGTACTTC
CDR3: CASSLLSTGVPYF

length: 13
J: TRBJ2-1
D: .
V: TRBV29-1
DNA: TGCAGCGTGGGACCACGAATACTCAATGAGCAGTTCTTC
CDR3: CSVGPRILNEQFF

length: 13
J: TRBJ1-5
D: .
V: TRBV6-1
DNA: TGTGCCAGCAGCGAATCACCTCTCTGGCCCCAGCATTTT
CDR3: CASSESPLWPQHF

length: 13
J: TRBJ2-5
D: .
V: TRBV7-7
DNA: TGTGCTAGCAGCTCGGGACCCCAAGAGACCCAGTACTTC
CDR3: CASSSGPQETQYF

length: 13
J: TRBJ2-5
D: .
V: TRBV9
DNA: TGTGCCAGCAGCCCCACACCCACGGAGACCCAGTACTTC
CDR3: CASSPTPTETQYF

length: 16
J: TRBJ2-1
D: TRBD1
V: TRBV15
DNA: TGTGCCACCAGCAGATTCGACAGGGGTGCCGACAATGAGCAGTTCTTC
CDR3: CATSRFDRGADNEQFF

length: 11
J: TRBJ2-1
D: .
V: TRBV28
DNA: TGTGCCAGCAGCCAGACAGATGAGCAGTTCTTC
CDR3: CASSQTDEQFF

length: 18
J: TRBJ1-3
D: .
V: TRBV15
DNA: TGTGCCACCAGCAGTAGACACTCTCTTCGGGTTTCTGGAAACACCATATATTTT
CDR3: CATSSRHSLRVSGNTIYF